Each of the 7 T cell receptor beta chains below was sequenced from the same sample in a study of cytomegalovirus exposure and HLA in healthy donors. It was with 60 Vbeta and 13 Jbeta primers that the PCR ran. Profiling relied on immunoSEQ multiplex PCR, and the TCRdb table lists in-frame clones only, not all of them. The table records some 130,000 clones, around 82% of them present only once. The sample comprised PBMCs. Receptors were obtained from a male donor in good health and CMV-seropositive.

The V gene is TRBV5-1, the J gene TRBJ2-3; maybe TRBD1 (5 bases). The CDR3 covers 14 residues. V was shortened by 4 bases and J by 2 bases, with 11 bases between the two germline ends. Germline CDR1 is SGHRS and CDR2 is YFSETQ. The CDR3 DNA reads as TGCGCCAGCAGCCCCCCAGGGAACACAGATACGCAGTATTTT. Protein sequence: CASSPPGNTDTQYF.

The chain joins TRBV9 to TRBJ2-5; D may be TRBD1 (6 bases). The germline V gene has CDR1 SGDLS and CDR2 YYNGEE. Trimming left V 3 bases short and J 4 bases short, with 16 bases between. The CDR3 consists of 15 residues. The CDR3 region is CASSERQGQGETQYF. The CDR3 nucleotides are TGTGCCAGCAGCGAGCGGCAGGGGCAAGGAGAGACCCAGTACTTC. Variable domain in full (rest from reference TRBV9 and TRBJ2-5): DSGVTQTPKHLITATGQRVTLRCSPRSGDLSVYWYQQSLDQGLQFLIQYYNGEERAKGNILERFSAQQFPDLHSELNLSSLELGDSALYFCASSERQGQGETQYFGPGTRLLVL.

The chain uses TRBV7-8 and TRBJ2-3; TRBD2 matches at 7 bases. Germline values: CDR1 SGHVS, CDR2 FQNEAQ. There are 16 residues in the CDR3. Trimming cost V 4 bases and J 1 base; bases outside gene matches: 8. The CDR3 DNA follows: TGTGCCAGCAGCTGGATAGGGGCGGGAGGCACAGATACGCAGTATTTT. This codes for CASSWIGAGGTDTQYF.

The chain uses TRBV4-3 and TRBJ2-1, with 11 bases identical to TRBD2. V lost 4 bases, J lost 2 bases, and 7 bases stayed unmatched. The CDR3 is made up of 17 amino acids. From germline, CDR1 is LGHNA and CDR2 YSLEER. CDR3 in amino acids: CASSLTKGLAAYNEQFF. The CDR3, as DNA: TGCGCCAGCAGCCTAACTAAGGGACTAGCGGCCTACAATGAGCAGTTCTTC.

The chain recombines TRBV7-2 with TRBJ1-2; perhaps TRBD1 as D (5 bases). V lost 2 bases and J lost 7, with 8 bases in between. The CDR3 is 12 residues long. Germline V gives CDR1 SGHTA, CDR2 FQGNSA. The CDR3 DNA is TGTGCCAGCAGCTTATACGGGGGTGGCTACACCTTC. The encoded protein is CASSLYGGGYTF. The complete variable domain, with remaining parts taken from reference TRBV7-2 and TRBJ1-2, reads GAGVSQSPSNKVTEKGKDVELRCDPISGHTALYWYRQSLGQGLEFLIYFQGNSAPDKSGLPSDRFSAERTGGSVSTLTIQRTQQEDSAVYLCASSLYGGGYTFGSGTRLTVV.

The gene calls are TRBV6-6 and TRBJ2-3; D is undetermined. Trimming left V 5 bases short and J 3 bases short, with 6 bases between. CDR1 and CDR2 (germline): MNHNY, SVGAGI (reference sequence). The CDR3 length is 12 residues. The CDR3 here is CASSRETDTQYF. The CDR3 region has the DNA TGTGCCAGCAGTCGCGAAACAGATACGCAGTATTTT.

This chain links TRBV9 with TRBJ2-5, with 9 nucleotides matching TRBD2. CDR1 is SGDLS, CDR2 YYNGEE, per germline. After removal of 2 bases from V and 1 base from J, the junction contained 3 bases not matched to a gene. The length of the CDR3 is 15 residues. The CDR3 sequence: CASSVAGGPQETQYF. The CDR3 coding sequence is TGTGCCAGCAGCGTGGCGGGAGGGCCCCAAGAGACCCAGTACTTC.